Below are 21 T cell receptor beta chains sequenced from a single sample in a study of blood T cell repertoires in COVID-19. Assay: immunoSEQ multiplex PCR; the TCRdb copy retains only in-frame clones and omits some. Of about 70,000 clones detected, about four fifths appear once; the ten largest clones hold 6.3%. Material for sequencing was peripheral blood. The receptors were sampled from a woman aged 60-70 years with acute or convalescent COVID-19.

The chain uses TRBV27 and TRBJ1-2, with TRBD1 matching 9 bases. With 6 bases clipped from V and 6 bases from J, the junction kept 8 bases outside the gene matches. The CDR3 sequence is 14 residues long. Germline V gene lookup returns CDR1 MNHEY and CDR2 SMNVEV (reference sequence). DNA for the CDR3: TGTGCCAGCAGCCGAGACAGGGGGTATAATGGCTACACCTTC. This gives the protein CASSRDRGYNGYTF.

CDR3 nucleotides: TGTGCCAGCACCTCCCCGACCGTTGGGAGCACTGAAGCTTTCTTT. This gives the protein CASTSPTVGSTEAFF. The chain combines TRBV6-5 with TRBJ1-1, with no clear D. In germline, CDR1 is MNHEY, CDR2 SVGAGI. This CDR3 region has 15 residues. The germline V and J ends were trimmed by 7 bases and 4 bases, with 19 bases remaining between them.

The V gene is TRBV12-3 or TRBV12-4, the J gene TRBJ1-6; D call uncertain. The CDR3 is made up of 13 amino acids. The germline V and J ends were trimmed by 2 bases and 8 bases, with 7 bases remaining between them. Written as DNA, the CDR3 is TGTGCCAGCAGTTTATTCGTTGATTCACCCCTCCACTTT. Its protein product is CASSLFVDSPLHF.

The CDR3 nucleotides are TGTGCCTGGATGAGGGACACTGAAGCTTTCTTT. Protein sequence: CAWMRDTEAFF. The V call is TRBV30, the J call TRBJ1-1; no firm D call. The V gene's germline CDR1 is GTSNPN and CDR2 SVGIG (reference sequence). Trimming took 4 bases from V and 3 from J, leaving 6 bases between them. The CDR3 has 11 residues.

The J gene is TRBJ1-5, the V gene TRBV19; 8 nucleotides align to TRBD1. Trimming at V came to 7 bases and at J to 5 bases, leaving 7 bases not matched to a gene. The germline V gene encodes CDR1 LNHDA and CDR2 SQIVND (reference sequence). This CDR3 has 14 amino acids. This CDR3 is CASTSIQGDQPQHF. The DNA of the CDR3 is TGTGCCAGTACATCCATACAGGGGGATCAGCCCCAGCATTTT.

The V gene is TRBV10-3, the J gene TRBJ2-1; 11 bases match TRBD1. The CDR3 extends over 20 amino acids. V lost 3 bases, J lost 3 bases, and 16 bases stayed unmatched. Germline CDR1 reads ENHRY; CDR2 reads SYGVKD. The CDR3 DNA sequence: TGTGCCATCAGTGACCCTCCGGGACAGGGGGTGCGCAGGTTCTACAATGAGCAGTTCTTC. This translates into CAISDPPGQGVRRFYNEQFF.

The chain links TRBV28 to TRBJ1-2; unclear D gene. Germline V lookup: CDR1 MDHEN, CDR2 SYDVKM. This CDR3 spans 15 amino acids. V was shortened by 10 bases and J by 5 bases, with 23 bases between the two germline ends. CDR3 protein: CATKQDYGGLYGYTF. The CDR3 coding sequence is TGTGCCACCAAGCAGGACTATGGAGGGCTTTATGGCTACACCTTC.

The chain carries TRBV6-2 or TRBV6-3 and TRBJ2-3; the match to TRBD2 covers 11 bases. The CDR3 length is 12 residues. Germline loops: CDR1 MNHEY, CDR2 SVGEGT. V lost 4 bases, J lost 13 bases, and 4 bases stayed unmatched. The CDR3 nucleotides read TGTGCCAGCAGTTCGCTAGCGGGGGGCAAGTATTTT. Translation gives CASSSLAGGKYF.

The chain couples TRBV3-1 (or the pseudogene TRBV3-2) to TRBJ2-3; weak D call: TRBD2 (6 bases). Germline lookup yields CDR1 LGHDT and CDR2 YNNKEL (reference sequence). This CDR3 has 17 residues. Trimming took 4 bases from V and 4 from J, leaving 21 bases between them. DNA of the CDR3: TGTGCCAGCAGCCTGACTCCCGGCGGGGTCACGGCAGATACGCAGTATTTT. Amino acid sequence: CASSLTPGGVTADTQYF.

The chain couples TRBV19 to TRBJ2-2; 10 bases are shared with TRBD2. Trimming at V came to 7 bases and at J to 2 bases, leaving 10 bases not matched to a gene. From germline, CDR1 is LNHDA and CDR2 SQIVND (reference sequence). The CDR3 loop spans 17 amino acids. The CDR3 is CASTPLGTSANTGELFF. CDR3 bases: TGTGCCAGTACCCCCTTGGGGACTAGCGCTAACACCGGGGAGCTGTTTTTT.

A few counts support this clone. The J gene is TRBJ1-5, the V gene TRBV7-9, with TRBD1 matching 8 bases. Germline CDR1 SEHNR, CDR2 FQNEAQ (reference sequence). CDR3 length: 14 residues. With 5 bases clipped from V and 6 bases from J, the junction kept 6 bases outside the gene matches. Here the CDR3 DNA reads TGTGCCAGCAGCGAGGGACAGGCGCCTCAGCCCCAGCATTTT. Encoded protein: CASSEGQAPQPQHF.

This clone was observed a handful of times. The chain carries TRBV15 and TRBJ1-1, with TRBD1 as a possible D gene (5 bases). CDR1 is LNHNV, CDR2 YYDKDF, per germline (reference sequence). CDR3 length: 18 amino acids. Trimming removed 2 bases from V and 0 bases from J, with 19 bases in between. CDR3 sequence (DNA): TGTGCCACCAGCAGAATCCCCTTGATGGAGGGACTGAACACTGAAGCTTTCTTT. Its translation is CATSRIPLMEGLNTEAFF.

This clone was observed a few times. The chain links TRBV2 to TRBJ2-6; possibly TRBD1 for D (5 bases). The CDR3 is 16 residues long. Per germline, CDR1 SNHLY and CDR2 FYNNEI. V lost 2 bases to trimming and J lost 3 bases, with 11 bases between them. The CDR3 DNA reads TGTGCCAGCAGTGAACTAGGGGTTGTTGGGGCCAACGTCCTGACTTTC. This sequence encodes CASSELGVVGANVLTF.

This clone has just a few counts. The V gene is TRBV5-5, the J gene TRBJ1-5; no definite D call. Germline-derived CDR1 and CDR2 are SGHKS and YYEKEE (reference sequence). The V end was cut by 3 bases, the J end by 7 bases, with 11 bases between. The CDR3 is 13 residues long. The CDR3 DNA sequence: TGTGCCAGCAGCTCCTCAGTTAACCAGCCCCAGCATTTT. It specifies CASSSSVNQPQHF.

Only one count was recorded for this clone. The chain recombines TRBV7-9 with TRBJ2-1; D is perhaps TRBD2 (5 bases). The CDR3 length is 15 residues. The V and J ends lost 3 bases and 6 bases respectively, with 15 bases between them. The germline gives CDR1 SEHNR, CDR2 FQNEAQ (reference sequence). The CDR3 bases are TGTGCCAGCAGCTTCGGGGAGTGGGTGGCCAATGAGCAGTTCTTC. It specifies CASSFGEWVANEQFF. Together with reference TRBV7-9 and TRBJ2-1, the CDR3 gives the full variable domain: DTGVSQNPRHKITKRGQNVTFRCDPISEHNRLYWYRQTLGQGPEFLTYFQNEAQLEKSRLLSDRFSAERPKGSFSTLEIQRTEQGDSAMYLCASSFGEWVANEQFFGPGTRLTVL.

DNA for the CDR3: TGTGCCAGCAGCTTAGAGGCGGGCGCAAGGGGGAAAGCTTTCTTT. Its protein product is CASSLEAGARGKAFF. The chain combines TRBV7-2 with TRBJ1-1; D possibly corresponds to TRBD1 (6 bases). The V gene's germline CDR1 is SGHTA and CDR2 FQGNSA. The CDR3 covers 15 residues. V was trimmed by 1 base and J by 9 bases, leaving 18 bases between them. Full variable domain (remainder filled in from reference TRBV7-2 and TRBJ1-1): GAGVSQSPSNKVTEKGKDVELRCDPISGHTALYWYRQSLGQGLEFLIYFQGNSAPDKSGLPSDRFSAERTGGSVSTLTIQRTQQEDSAVYLCASSLEAGARGKAFFGQGTRLTVV.

The chain has TRBV18 and TRBJ2-3, with 8 bases lining up with TRBD1. Trimming took 1 base from V and 3 from J; bases not matched to a gene: 12. The germline gives CDR1 KGHSH, CDR2 LQKENI. The CDR3 runs to 18 residues. CDR3 sequence: CASSPLPLQGGLTDTQYF. CDR3 nucleotide sequence: TGTGCCAGCTCACCACTCCCTTTACAGGGGGGTCTTACAGATACGCAGTATTTT.

This clone was detected a few times. The genes are TRBV30 and TRBJ1-2; perhaps TRBD1 as D (6 bases). V was cut by 4 bases and J by 0 bases, with 18 bases left in between. Germline lookup yields CDR1 GTSNPN and CDR2 SVGIG (reference sequence). This CDR3 has 16 amino acids. The CDR3 is CAWILPDRRANYGYTF. The CDR3 bases are TGTGCCTGGATACTTCCAGACAGGAGAGCTAACTATGGCTACACCTTC. Looking up the rest from reference TRBV30 and TRBJ1-2 gives the full variable domain: SQTIHQWPATLVQPVGSPLSLECTVEGTSNPNLYWYRQAAGRGLQLLFYSVGIGQISSEVPQNLSASRPQDRQFILSSKKLLLSDSGFYLCAWILPDRRANYGYTFGSGTRLTVV.

The chain recombines TRBV7-3 with TRBJ2-1, with a tentative D call TRBD2 (5 bases). This CDR3 is 16 amino acids long. Germline CDR1 reads SGHTA; CDR2 reads FQGTGA. Trimming removed 1 base at V and 2 bases at J, with 12 bases between. The CDR3 sequence is CASSLRGPGPYNEQFF. In nucleotides, the CDR3 is TGTGCCAGCAGCTTAAGAGGGCCGGGCCCCTACAATGAGCAGTTCTTC.

The rearrangement uses TRBV23-1 and TRBJ2-4, with a possible D match to TRBD1 (6 bases). TRBV23-1 is an open reading frame whose function is uncertain. The CDR3 covers 18 residues. V lost 5 bases to trimming and J lost 5 bases, with 25 bases between them. The DNA of the CDR3 is TGCGCCAGCAGTAAAAAGAACGGGGCCCTGACAGGCGAAAACATTCAGTACTTC. It yields the protein CASSKKNGALTGENIQYF.

The chain couples TRBV5-1 to TRBJ2-4; D may be TRBD1 (6 bases). The CDR3 covers 14 residues. Looked up from germline, CDR1 is SGHRS and CDR2 is YFSETQ. The V and J ends lost 0 bases and 6 bases respectively, with 10 bases between them. The CDR3 sequence is CASSLGQAGNIQYF. The CDR3 DNA reads TGCGCCAGCAGCTTGGGACAGGCTGGAAACATTCAGTACTTC.